A single sample is the source of the 14 T cell receptor beta chains below, sequenced in a study of identical twins. TCRdb ran MiXCR on the 5' RACE reads and lists one entry per CDR3 protein. The sample holds about 490,000 distinct CDR3 sequences, roughly 15% seen once. These sequences were also reported in another study, on yellow fever vaccine responses in identical twins.

The sequencing input was CD4+ T cells sorted from blood. The receptors here all came from a woman younger than 30 in good health.

This clonotype was detected a few times. This rearrangement joins TRBV6-5 to TRBJ1-1; D call uncertain. The CDR3 is 16 amino acids. V was pared by 0 bases and J by 0 bases, with 11 bases between. From germline, CDR1 is MNHEY and CDR2 SVGAGI. Written as DNA, the CDR3 is TGTGCCAGCAGTTACTCGAACGCAGGACTGAACACTGAAGCTTTCTTT. It codes for CASSYSNAGLNTEAFF.

This clonotype was seen only a few times. CDR3 bases: TGTGCCAGCAGCCAATCGGCCTCCGAGCAGTACGTC. Amino acid sequence: CASSQSASEQYV. The chain employs TRBV14 and TRBJ2-7; no clear D gene. Trimming took 2 bases from V and 6 from J, leaving 8 bases between them. Looked up from germline, CDR1 is SGHDN and CDR2 is FVKESK. The CDR3 runs to 12 residues.

The chain employs TRBV20-1 and TRBJ1-5; TRBD1 aligns across 8 bases. The germline gives CDR1 DFQATT, CDR2 SNEGSKA (reference sequence). The length of the CDR3 is 16 residues. J gave up 6 bases and V 6 bases, and 16 bases lay outside the gene matches. CDR3 residues: CSAYRGQGAFLQPQHF. Written as DNA, the CDR3 is TGCAGTGCCTACCGTGGGCAGGGGGCGTTTCTTCAGCCCCAGCATTTT.

This clonotype was detected ten times or more. The rearrangement joins TRBV5-1 to TRBJ1-1; D is ambiguous. Per germline, CDR1 SGHRS and CDR2 YFSETQ. The CDR3 consists of 13 residues. Between the trimmed V and J ends, which lost 4 bases and 3 bases, there was a span of 10 bases. CDR3 loop: CASSPGRDTEAFF. The CDR3 DNA reads TGCGCCAGCAGCCCAGGACGGGACACTGAAGCTTTCTTT. The whole variable domain, remainder taken from reference TRBV5-1 and TRBJ1-1, is KAGVTQTPRYLIKTRGQQVTLSCSPISGHRSVSWYQQTPGQGLQFLFEYFSETQRNKGNFPGRFSGRQFSNSRSEMNVSTLELGDSALYLCASSPGRDTEAFFGQGTRLTVV.

The chain recombines TRBV12-3 or TRBV12-4 with TRBJ2-3, with D hard to call. V gave up 3 bases and J gave up 9 bases, with 19 bases separating them. The CDR3 length is 15 residues. Here the CDR3 reads CASSFRPTAAWTQYF. CDR3 bases: TGTGCCAGCAGTTTTAGACCGACGGCGGCTTGGACGCAGTATTTT.

The chain links TRBV15 to TRBJ2-5; D is uncertain. This CDR3 comprises 13 residues. Germline V gives CDR1 LNHNV, CDR2 YYDKDF (reference sequence). The V and J ends lost 5 bases and 3 bases respectively, with 10 bases between them. The CDR3 DNA sequence: TGTGCCACCAGCTCCGGGCCCGAAGAGACCCAGTACTTC. Translated: CATSSGPEETQYF.

The CDR3 region has the DNA TGTGCCAGCAGCTTATATAGGGGGCACACCGGGGAGCTGTTTTTT. As protein: CASSLYRGHTGELFF. This chain connects TRBV7-2 to TRBJ2-2; 7 positions agree with TRBD1. Unmatched junction bases numbered 3, after V lost 2 bases and J lost 3 bases. CDR1 is SGHTA and CDR2 is FQGNSA in the germline V gene. This CDR3 is built from 15 residues.

This clonotype turned up a few times. This chain uses TRBV29-1 with TRBJ2-1, with TRBD2 as a possible D gene (6 bases). This CDR3 has 13 amino acids. V lost 0 bases to trimming and J lost 5 bases, with 8 bases between them. Germline CDR1 is SQVTM and CDR2 is ANQGSEA. The CDR3 here is CSVEEGTHNEQFF. The CDR3 region has the DNA TGCAGCGTTGAAGAGGGGACTCACAATGAGCAGTTCTTC.

This clonotype was seen only a few times. V gene TRBV3-1 combines with J gene TRBJ2-1; TRBD1 agrees at 7 bases. The CDR3 is 17 amino acids. Germline CDR1 and CDR2: LGHDT and YNNKEL (reference sequence). J gave up 5 bases and V 4 bases, and 14 bases lay outside the gene matches. In DNA form, the CDR3 reads TGTGCCAGCAGCCCCTTCCCGACAGGGATTTATGACAATGAGCAGTTCTTC. Translating gives CASSPFPTGIYDNEQFF.

This clonotype was counted only a few times. The chain is built from TRBV20-1 and TRBJ1-1, with D possibly TRBD1 on 6 matching bases. Germline-derived CDR1 and CDR2 are DFQATT and SNEGSKA (reference sequence). V lost 1 base and J 4 bases, leaving 10 bases between the germline ends. The CDR3 sequence is 13 residues long. The CDR3 coding sequence is TGCAGTGCTAGAGTCGGGGGGCTCACTGAAGCTTTCTTT. Encoded protein: CSARVGGLTEAFF.

This clonotype was seen a handful of times. The chain joins TRBV10-3 to TRBJ2-3; the match to TRBD2 covers 10 bases. V trimming: 3 bases; J trimming: 2 bases; junction bases outside the gene matches: 5. Germline V CDR1 and CDR2: ENHRY, SYGVKD. This CDR3 spans 16 amino acids. The CDR3 DNA follows: TGTGCCATCAGTGATTCTAGCGGGGGTAACACAGATACGCAGTATTTT. Its translation: CAISDSSGGNTDTQYF.

This clonotype was seen many times. The CDR3 here is CASSLAGGNSPLHF. The CDR3 DNA follows: TGTGCCAGCAGCTTGGCCGGGGGGAATTCACCCCTCCACTTT. The chain links TRBV12-3 or TRBV12-4 to TRBJ1-6; the D gene is possibly TRBD1 (5 bases). The V end lost 6 bases, the J end lost 7 bases, and 13 bases lay between the germline ends. The CDR3 is 14 amino acids.

This clonotype was seen more than once but under ten times. CDR3 DNA: TGTGCCAGTAGTAAGGGAGGTGGTGGTAGGAGCAATCAGCCCCAGCATTTT. The encoded protein is CASSKGGGGRSNQPQHF. This chain connects TRBV19 to TRBJ1-5; D unresolved. This CDR3 has 17 amino acids. Germline-derived CDR1 and CDR2 are LNHDA and SQIVND (reference sequence). Trimming pared 4 bases from V and 1 base from J, leaving 17 bases between.

This chain connects TRBV10-2 to TRBJ1-1; possible D gene TRBD1, 5 bases. Germline V CDR1 and CDR2: WSHSY, SAAADI. V shed 2 bases and J shed 10 bases, with 14 bases lying between them. The CDR3 totals 13 residues. The CDR3 DNA reads TGCGCCAGCAGTGAGCTCGACAGTAAGGGAGCTTTCTTT. Translating it yields CASSELDSKGAFF.